This is a list of T cell receptor beta chains from one sample in a study of cytomegalovirus exposure and HLA in healthy donors. Profiling relied on immunoSEQ multiplex PCR, and the TCRdb table lists in-frame clones only, not all of them. The sample includes roughly 100,000 clones, nearly 85% of them seen just once. Sequenced sample: PBMCs. These receptors originate from a man younger than 35 in good health and CMV-seronegative. The CDR3 runs from the conserved cysteine through the conserved F or W. Fields, in order: J gene, D gene, V gene, CDR3 protein, CDR3 DNA. D genes are given only for firm matches.

>TRBJ2-1|NA|TRBV9
CASRQGAGEQFF
TGTGCCAGCAGGCAAGGGGCAGGAGAGCAGTTCTTC
>TRBJ2-3|TRBD2|TRBV4-3
CASSHWPTSGNVGNTDTQYF
TGCGCCAGCAGCCACTGGCCGACTAGCGGGAATGTGGGTAACACAGATACGCAGTATTTT
>TRBJ2-1|TRBD2|TRBV4-3
CASSQIAGEAQFF
TGCGCCAGCAGCCAGATAGCGGGAGAAGCGCAGTTCTTC
>TRBJ2-5|TRBD2|TRBV2
CASRNRGGVSAEETQYF
TGTGCCAGCAGGAACCGGGGGGGCGTTAGCGCAGAAGAGACCCAGTACTTC
>TRBJ1-1|NA|TRBV28
CASSLVSTLNTEAFF
TGTGCCAGCAGTTTGGTTAGCACATTGAACACTGAAGCTTTCTTT
>TRBJ2-1|TRBD1|TRBV11-3
CASSLGGQVYNEQFF
TGTGCCAGCAGCTTAGGGGGACAGGTCTACAATGAGCAGTTCTTC
>TRBJ2-3|TRBD1|TRBV18
CASSRTGSRDTQYF
TGTGCCAGCTCCAGGACAGGGTCAAGAGATACGCAGTATTTT
>TRBJ2-1|TRBD2|TRBV6-5
CASSYAGGSYNEQFF
TGTGCCAGCAGCTATGCGGGGGGCTCCTACAATGAGCAGTTCTTC
>TRBJ2-5|TRBD2|TRBV29-1
CSVPPGGPGETQYF
TGCAGCGTCCCTCCGGGAGGGCCCGGGGAGACCCAGTACTTC
>TRBJ2-7|TRBD1|TRBV13
CASSYRGEQYF
TGTGCCAGCAGTTACAGGGGCGAGCAGTACTTC
>TRBJ2-5|NA|TRBV4-3
CASSQDQREQYF
TGCGCCAGCAGCCAAGATCAACGAGAGCAGTACTTC
>TRBJ2-3|TRBD1|TRBV28
CASSLMSTGGRSTDTQYF
TGTGCCAGCAGTTTAATGTCGACAGGGGGCAGGAGCACAGATACGCAGTATTTT